Each of the 23 T cell receptor beta chains below was sequenced from the same sample in a study of CD8+CD57+ T cells in acquired aplastic anemia. It was genomic DNA that served as the template for profiling TCR beta VDJ and CDR3. TCRdb recomputed calls from the reads with MiXCR, one row per CDR3 protein. The repertoire holds roughly 300,000 distinct CDR3 sequences, with around three fifths as singletons. The sequenced material came from sorted CD4+, CD8+, or CD8+CD57+ T cells (not recorded which) from PBMCs. Every receptor here comes from a human donor with severe aplastic anemia or a healthy control (not recorded which).

The chain is built from TRBV6-5 and TRBJ1-4; maybe TRBD1 (5 bases). V was cut by 6 bases and J by 8 bases, with 22 bases left in between. The germline gives CDR1 MNHEY, CDR2 SVGAGI. The CDR3 length is 16 residues. The CDR3: CASRLTEGSNREKLFF. CDR3 in DNA: TGTGCCAGCAGACTAACAGAGGGGAGTAATAGAGAAAAACTGTTTTTT.

This clonotype was observed at least ten times. The chain carries TRBV6-6 and TRBJ1-1; TRBD1 matches 7 bases. The ends lost 7 bases at V and 0 bases at J; junction bases unmatched: 8. Germline V gives CDR1 MNHNY, CDR2 SVGAGI (reference sequence). The CDR3 is made up of 15 amino acids. CDR3 DNA sequence: TGTGCCAGCACAAGGGGGCGAGGCATGAACACTGAAGCTTTCTTT. Translating it yields CASTRGRGMNTEAFF.

This chain joins TRBV29-1 and TRBJ2-1; TRBD2 matches 11 bases. The J segment lost 4 bases and the V segment lost 6 bases, leaving 8 bases of the junction unmatched. CDR1 is SQVTM, CDR2 ANQGSEA, per germline. The CDR3 length is 15 residues. The CDR3 sequence: CSVVAGGPDYNEQFF. The CDR3 nucleotides read TGCAGCGTAGTAGCGGGAGGGCCGGATTACAATGAGCAGTTCTTC.

CDR3 DNA: TGTGCCAGCAGCCGAGAAGCGGTAACAAATAACTATGGCTACACCTTC. Residues: CASSREAVTNNYGYTF. The chain uses TRBV11-2 and TRBJ1-2; D is undetermined. Germline CDR1 SGHAT, CDR2 FQNNGV. V lost 5 bases, J lost 1 base, and 17 bases lay in between. CDR3 size: 16 residues.

The chain recombines TRBV20-1 with TRBJ2-7; D not certain. CDR1 and CDR2 (germline): DFQATT, SNEGSKA (reference sequence). CDR3 length equals 13 residues. Trimming left V 5 bases short and J 5 bases short, with 16 bases between. CDR3 residues: CSAVETGTHEQYF. CDR3 sequence (DNA): TGCAGTGCTGTGGAGACTGGCACCCACGAGCAGTACTTC.

The rearrangement links TRBV7-9 to TRBJ1-2; D is perhaps TRBD1 (6 bases). This CDR3 is 13 amino acids long. Germline CDR1 SEHNR, CDR2 FQNEAQ (reference sequence). Between the trimmed V and J ends, which lost 5 bases and 8 bases, there was a span of 15 bases. The CDR3 here is CASSPRQVRGYTF. The CDR3 DNA is TGTGCCAGCAGCCCTAGACAGGTGCGAGGCTACACCTTC. Supplemented by reference TRBV7-9 and TRBJ1-2, the full variable domain reads DTGVSQNPRHKITKRGQNVTFRCDPISEHNRLYWYRQTLGQGPEFLTYFQNEAQLEKSRLLSDRFSAERPKGSFSTLEIQRTEQGDSAMYLCASSPRQVRGYTFGSGTRLTVV.

The chain uses TRBV5-8 and TRBJ2-7, with D possibly TRBD2 on 5 matching bases. CDR3 size: 13 residues. Per the germline V gene, CDR1 is SGHTS and CDR2 is YDEGEE. The V gene lost 6 bases and the J gene lost 4 bases, with 14 bases spanning the gap. This CDR3 reads CASTSGGRYEQYF. CDR3 DNA sequence: TGTGCCAGCACCTCCGGCGGGCGGTACGAGCAGTACTTC.

This clonotype appeared a single time. The rearrangement joins TRBV24-1 to TRBJ2-1; TRBD2 matches 8 bases. The CDR3 totals 16 residues. Germline V gene lookup returns CDR1 KGHDR and CDR2 SFDVKD. V lost 9 bases and J lost 7; bases outside the gene matches: 16. CDR3 sequence reads: CATALGGGAQENEQFF. CDR3 in DNA: TGTGCCACCGCCCTCGGGGGGGGGGCACAGGAGAATGAGCAGTTCTTC.

The chain has TRBV5-1 and TRBJ1-2; tentative D call: TRBD1 (5 bases). CDR1 and CDR2 (germline): SGHRS, YFSETQ. The length of the CDR3 is 13 residues. V was cut by 5 bases and J by 3 bases, with 11 bases left in between. CDR3 region: CASRIGTDYGYTF. The CDR3 DNA reads as TGCGCCAGCAGGATCGGGACGGACTATGGCTACACCTTC.

Points on this clonotype: This may stem from a read error, because a much larger clone lies one nucleotide away. V and J are TRBV19 and TRBJ1-3, with D maybe TRBD1 (6 bases). V was clipped by 3 bases and J by 2 bases, with 17 bases between them. In germline, CDR1 is LNHDA, CDR2 SQIVND (reference sequence). The CDR3 runs to 17 residues. CDR3 amino acids: CASSMPRHTGPGNTIYF. The CDR3 region has the DNA TGTGCCAGTAGTATGCCCCGACACACAGGGCCTGGAAACACCATATATTTT.

The gene calls are TRBV9 and TRBJ2-3; weak D call: TRBD2 (6 bases). This CDR3 has 13 amino acids. Germline V CDR1 and CDR2: SGDLS, YYNGEE. V lost 4 bases to trimming and J lost 5 bases, with 11 bases between them. The CDR3 DNA reads TGTGCCAGCAGCACTCTAGCGATAGATACGCAGTATTTT. It codes for CASSTLAIDTQYF.

The V and J genes are TRBV7-2 and TRBJ2-7; D uncertain. V lost 5 bases to trimming and J lost 2 bases, with 10 bases between them. Germline values: CDR1 SGHTA, CDR2 FQGNSA. The CDR3 totals 13 residues. The CDR3 loop reads CASSVQRAYEQYF. The CDR3 DNA is TGTGCCAGCAGCGTCCAACGGGCCTACGAGCAGTACTTC.

This clonotype was detected ten times or more. This sequence joins TRBV20-1 and TRBJ1-1, with no clear D. The germline V gene has CDR1 DFQATT and CDR2 SNEGSKA (reference sequence). V was clipped by 4 bases and J by 0 bases, with 12 bases between them. The CDR3 is 14 residues long. The CDR3 region has the DNA TGCAGTGCTACTCGACAAGGAATGAACACTGAAGCTTTCTTT. Translating it yields CSATRQGMNTEAFF.

This chain uses TRBV15 with TRBJ1-6; D is undetermined. The CDR3 contains 14 residues. V was clipped by 4 bases and J by 9 bases, with 13 bases between them. CDR1 is LNHNV and CDR2 is YYDKDF in the germline V gene (reference sequence). DNA of the CDR3: TGTGCCACCAGCACCGGCCGATTAGGTTCACCCCTCCACTTT. Translating gives CATSTGRLGSPLHF.

This rearrangement joins TRBV6-5 to TRBJ1-5; D is unclear. Deletions cut 6 bases from V and 7 bases from J, with 19 bases between. This CDR3 has 15 amino acids. Germline V gene sequence: CDR1 MNHEY, CDR2 SVGAGI. In nucleotides, the CDR3 is TGTGCCAGCAGCCCCTCCGTACCGGGTTCCCAGCCCCAGCATTTT. Translated, it gives CASSPSVPGSQPQHF.

In this sample, this clonotype turned up many times. V and J are TRBV6-5 and TRBJ2-6; D gene unclear. CDR3 length: 13 residues. Trimming stripped 8 bases from V and 2 bases from J, with 7 bases between. Germline values: CDR1 MNHEY, CDR2 SVGAGI. This chain's CDR3 is CASGFPGANVLTF. DNA for the CDR3: TGTGCCAGCGGCTTCCCTGGGGCCAACGTCCTGACTTTC.

This chain uses TRBV5-4 with TRBJ2-1, with 14 bases that match TRBD2. The CDR3 spans 19 residues. The germline gives CDR1 SGHNT, CDR2 YYREEE (reference sequence). V trimming: 4 bases; J trimming: 0 bases; junction bases outside the gene matches: 9. The CDR3 reads CASSQGLAGALSSYNEQFF. Written as DNA, the CDR3 is TGTGCCAGCAGCCAGGGACTAGCGGGGGCCTTAAGCTCCTACAATGAGCAGTTCTTC.

V is TRBV7-6 and J is TRBJ2-7, with 7 bases aligning to TRBD1. J was trimmed by 5 bases and V by 5 bases; bases with no gene match: 9. Germline lookup yields CDR1 SGHVS and CDR2 FNYEAQ. The CDR3 is 14 residues long. The CDR3 nucleotides read TGTGCCAGCAGCCTAACAGGGGAGAGGGACGAGCAGTACTTC. This sequence encodes CASSLTGERDEQYF.

The rearrangement links TRBV10-3 to TRBJ2-7; either TRBD1 or TRBD2 may fit D (5 bases each). The V and J ends lost 6 bases and 5 bases respectively, with 17 bases between them. Germline V gene lookup returns CDR1 ENHRY and CDR2 SYGVKD. CDR3 size: 14 residues. CDR3 amino acids: CAIRIGTLSDEQYF. CDR3 sequence (DNA): TGTGCCATCAGGATTGGGACGCTGAGCGACGAGCAGTACTTC.

This clonotype has just a few counts. The chain employs TRBV19 and TRBJ1-1; D might be TRBD1 (5 bases). CDR1 LNHDA and CDR2 SQIVND come from the germline V gene (reference sequence). CDR3 size: 15 residues. V dropped 6 bases and J dropped 4 bases, with 18 bases sitting between them. This CDR3 reads CASSPRGLMGTEAFF. In DNA, the CDR3 is TGTGCCAGTAGCCCACGGGGGTTGATGGGCACTGAAGCTTTCTTT.

This clonotype was detected only a few times. At one of its ends the junction is not consistent with the germline gene, which may arise from a read error. The CDR3, as DNA: TGTAAGTGGGACAGCTTTTTGAACACTGAAGCTTTCTTT. Its translation is CKWDSFLNTEAFF. The chain couples TRBV20-1 to TRBJ1-1, with TRBD1 matching over 7 bases. CDR1 and CDR2 (germline): DFQATT, SNEGSKA (reference sequence). The CDR3 has 13 residues.

This chain joins TRBV7-9 and TRBJ2-7; TRBD1 is a possible D gene (6 bases). CDR1 is SEHNR, CDR2 FQNEAQ, per germline (reference sequence). The CDR3 spans 15 residues. The V gene lost 3 bases and the J gene lost 2 bases, with 14 bases spanning the gap. The CDR3 DNA reads TGTGCCAGCAGCTTCTCCGGGACAAGGACCTACGAGCAGTACTTC. Protein: CASSFSGTRTYEQYF.

This sequence joins TRBV4-2 and TRBJ1-6, with D unresolved. Germline V CDR1 and CDR2: LGHNA, YNFKEQ. Trimming pared 5 bases from V and 15 bases from J, leaving 17 bases between. CDR3 length: 13 amino acids. CDR3 nucleotides: TGTGCCAGCAGCTTATCCATCCAGCAAGGCCTCCACTTT. It translates to CASSLSIQQGLHF.